A single sample gave rise to the 32 T cell receptor beta chains below, sequenced in a study of blood T cell repertoires in COVID-19. TCRdb's table, derived via immunoSEQ multiplex PCR, lists solely in-frame clones and lacks some. The sample shows about 230,000 clones, 85% to 90% of them seen only once. The sequencing input was peripheral blood. These receptors were taken from a middle-aged man with COVID-19, enrolled during active disease.

The chain combines TRBV12-5 with TRBJ1-1; 7 bases line up with TRBD1. V was pared by 6 bases and J by 4 bases, with 2 bases of the junction left unmatched. CDR1 and CDR2 from the germline V gene are LGHNT and FRNRAP. The CDR3 runs 12 residues. CDR3 in amino acids: CASGTGLTEAFF. CDR3 DNA sequence: TGTGCTAGTGGGACAGGGCTCACTGAAGCTTTCTTT.

V gene TRBV18 combines with J gene TRBJ2-1; TRBD2 matches at 9 bases. This CDR3 has 15 residues. Germline CDR1 and CDR2: KGHSH and LQKENI. The ends lost 6 bases at V and 7 bases at J; junction bases unmatched: 10. Written as DNA, the CDR3 is TGTGCCAGCTCTGCAGCCGCGGGAGGGCAGAATGAGCAGTTCTTC. Its protein is CASSAAAGGQNEQFF.

The chain carries TRBV2 and TRBJ2-7; D might be TRBD1 (6 bases). This CDR3 is 13 amino acids long. V shed 7 bases and J shed 0 bases, with 10 bases lying between them. The V gene's germline CDR1 is SNHLY and CDR2 FYNNEI. In DNA, the CDR3 is TGTGCCAGCAAAGAGGACAGCTCCTACGAGCAGTACTTC. The encoded protein is CASKEDSSYEQYF. Combining the CDR3 with reference TRBV2 and TRBJ2-7 gives the whole variable domain EPEVTQTPSHQVTQMGQEVILRCVPISNHLYFYWYRQILGQKVEFLVSFYNNEISEKSEIFDDQFSVERPDGSNFTLKIRSTKLEDSAMYFCASKEDSSYEQYFGPGTRLTVT.

The rearrangement links TRBV3-1 (or the pseudogene TRBV3-2) to TRBJ2-1; D perhaps matches TRBD2 (6 bases). Trimming left V 3 bases short and J 5 bases short, with 11 bases between. Germline CDR1 LGHDT, CDR2 YNNKEL (reference sequence). CDR3 size: 14 residues. The CDR3 loop is CASSHGTANNEQFF. As DNA, the CDR3 is TGTGCCAGCAGCCACGGGACTGCGAACAATGAGCAGTTCTTC.

The V call is TRBV6-2 or TRBV6-3, the J call TRBJ2-1; D possibly corresponds to TRBD2 (6 bases). This CDR3 is 14 amino acids long. V lost 6 bases to trimming and J lost 0 bases, with 9 bases between them. CDR1 MNHEY and CDR2 SVGEGT come from the germline V gene. CDR3 bases: TGTGCCAGCAGCTTAGCGGCCTCCTACAATGAGCAGTTCTTC. This codes for CASSLAASYNEQFF.

The CDR3 is CASSLGSGGPYQETQYF. In nucleotides, the CDR3 is TGTGCCAGCAGCTTAGGTAGCGGGGGGCCCTACCAAGAGACCCAGTACTTC. The rearrangement joins TRBV7-2 to TRBJ2-5; 10 bases align to TRBD2. Unmatched junction bases numbered 5, after V lost 1 base and J lost 0 bases. CDR3 length: 17 residues. Germline V gene data show CDR1 as SGHTA and CDR2 as FQGNSA.

The J gene is TRBJ2-1, the V gene TRBV4-1, with 12 bases matching TRBD2. Germline V gene data show CDR1 as MGHRA and CDR2 as YSYEKL. With 0 bases clipped from V and 8 bases from J, the junction kept 8 bases outside the gene matches. There are 17 residues in the CDR3. The CDR3 coding sequence is TGCGCCAGCAGCCAAGATAGTGTGGCTAGCGGGGGGGATGAGCAGTTCTTC. Amino acid sequence: CASSQDSVASGGDEQFF.

The J gene is TRBJ1-1, the V gene TRBV28; TRBD1 matches 7 bases. The germline V gene has CDR1 MDHEN and CDR2 SYDVKM. The CDR3 is 14 amino acids. V shed 7 bases, J shed 7 bases, and the junction held 12 bases outside the gene matches. CDR3 sequence (DNA): TGTGCCAGCACGATTTCCCGGACAGGAGGTGAAGCTTTCTTT. This codes for CASTISRTGGEAFF.

This chain joins TRBV24-1 and TRBJ2-5; tentative D call: TRBD1 (5 bases). V gave up 5 bases and J gave up 2 bases, with 8 bases separating them. CDR3 length: 13 amino acids. Germline CDR1 and CDR2: KGHDR and SFDVKD. CDR3 DNA: TGTGCCACCAGTGGACAGATACAAGAGACCCAGTACTTC. Translation gives CATSGQIQETQYF.

V usage is TRBV27 and J usage is TRBJ1-1; weak D call: TRBD1 (6 bases). Trimming cost V 3 bases and J 5 bases, with 13 bases left between them. CDR3 length: 14 amino acids. Looked up from germline, CDR1 is MNHEY and CDR2 is SMNVEV (reference sequence). CDR3 amino acids: CASSFGLRGTEAFF. Written as DNA, the CDR3 is TGTGCCAGCAGTTTTGGCCTAAGGGGGACTGAAGCTTTCTTT.

This clone was recorded only once. Additional DNA sequences in this sample encode the identical CDR3. The chain recombines TRBV6-5 with TRBJ1-1, with TRBD1 matching 8 bases. Germline V CDR1 and CDR2: MNHEY, SVGAGI. The CDR3 is made up of 14 amino acids. Unmatched junction bases numbered 7, after V lost 5 bases and J lost 5 bases. CDR3 sequence: CASSKRTGWTEAFF. As DNA, the CDR3 is TGTGCCAGCAGTAAACGGACAGGGTGGACTGAAGCTTTCTTT.

This rearrangement joins TRBV30 to TRBJ1-2, with D perhaps TRBD1 (5 bases). The CDR3 is made up of 13 amino acids. From germline, CDR1 is GTSNPN and CDR2 SVGIG (reference sequence). V lost 7 bases and J 0 bases, leaving 12 bases between the germline ends. The CDR3 DNA reads as TGTGCCTCCTCGGGGGGTGCTAACTATGGCTACACCTTC. Translated: CASSGGANYGYTF. The entire variable domain, with the rest obtained from reference TRBV30 and TRBJ1-2, is as follows: SQTIHQWPATLVQPVGSPLSLECTVEGTSNPNLYWYRQAAGRGLQLLFYSVGIGQISSEVPQNLSASRPQDRQFILSSKKLLLSDSGFYLCASSGGANYGYTFGSGTRLTVV.

The rearrangement joins TRBV6-5 to TRBJ2-5; no definite D call. The germline V gene encodes CDR1 MNHEY and CDR2 SVGAGI. This CDR3 is built from 13 residues. Trimming took off 7 bases at V and 2 bases at J, with 11 bases between the two ends. The CDR3 loop is CASNRASQETQYF. The CDR3 bases are TGTGCCAGCAATCGCGCCTCACAAGAGACCCAGTACTTC.

The chain uses TRBV11-2 and TRBJ2-7, with 7 bases fitting TRBD2. The length of the CDR3 is 16 residues. Germline V gene data show CDR1 as SGHAT and CDR2 as FQNNGV. V dropped 6 bases and J dropped 2; count of bases not matched to a gene: 13. The CDR3 coding sequence is TGTGCCAGCAGTGTTTCTCCCGGGACTATTACCTACGAGCAGTACTTC. This translates into CASSVSPGTITYEQYF.

The chain employs TRBV25-1 and TRBJ2-1; no definite D call. The CDR3 sequence is 14 residues long. The germline gives CDR1 MGHDK, CDR2 SYGVNS. Trimming took off 5 bases at V and 0 bases at J, with 8 bases between the two ends. CDR3 in amino acids: CASSRPSSYNEQFF. The CDR3 DNA is TGTGCCAGCAGTCGTCCCTCCTCCTACAATGAGCAGTTCTTC.

This chain links TRBV21-1 with TRBJ1-5. TRBV21-1 is tagged as a pseudogene. The CDR3 is 12 residues long. The CDR3 DNA follows: TGTGCCAGCATTGAGTGTAATCAGCCCCAGCATTTT. It yields the protein CASIECNQPQHF.

The rearrangement links TRBV28 to TRBJ2-2, with 10 bases identical to TRBD2. V trimming: 0 bases; J trimming: 0 bases; junction bases outside the gene matches: 7. CDR3 size: 19 residues. In germline, CDR1 is MDHEN, CDR2 SYDVKM. CDR3 in DNA: TGTGCCAGCAGTTTATGGCCAGCGGGAGGGCCGCCGAACACCGGGGAGCTGTTTTTT. It specifies CASSLWPAGGPPNTGELFF.

With respect to this clone: The germline gene is not matched at one end of the junction; a read error may be the cause. This rearrangement joins TRBV7-7 to TRBJ2-2; 8 bases map to TRBD2. This CDR3 comprises 15 residues. Germline assignment: CDR1 SSHAT and CDR2 FNYEAQ (reference sequence). DNA of the CDR3: TGTGCTAGCAGCTTAGGACGGGAGGGCACCGGGGAGCTGTTTTTT. This gives the protein CASSLGREGTGELFF.

The chain is built from TRBV27 and TRBJ1-5; TRBD1 agrees at 8 bases. This CDR3 comprises 19 residues. V lost 2 bases, J lost 9 bases, and 21 bases stayed unmatched. From germline, CDR1 is MNHEY and CDR2 SMNVEV (reference sequence). The CDR3 bases are TGTGCCAGCAGTTTACGATTGAGGAGGACAGGGCAAGAGGGCTGGCCCCAGCATTTT. Residues: CASSLRLRRTGQEGWPQHF.

This clone is a singleton in its sample. V gene TRBV27 combines with J gene TRBJ2-7, with unresolved D. CDR3 length: 15 residues. Deletions cut 2 bases from V and 2 bases from J, with 13 bases between. Germline V lookup: CDR1 MNHEY, CDR2 SMNVEV (reference sequence). The CDR3 sequence: CASSLQQPPPYEQYF. The CDR3 bases are TGTGCCAGCAGTTTACAACAGCCGCCCCCCTACGAGCAGTACTTC.

This sequence joins TRBV6-2 or TRBV6-3 and TRBJ2-2, with TRBD2 identical over 8 bases. This CDR3 has 15 amino acids. V shed 2 bases and J 7 bases; nucleotides not matched to a gene: 6. The V gene's germline CDR1 is MNHEY and CDR2 SVGEGT. The CDR3 DNA sequence: TGTGCCAGCAGTTACCTCGGGGGGGAAGGCGGGGAGCTGTTTTTT. Translated: CASSYLGGEGGELFF.

The CDR3 sequence is CASKHRVGYTF. CDR3 nucleotide sequence: TGTGCCAGTAAACACAGGGTCGGCTACACCTTC. The chain has TRBV12-3 or TRBV12-4 and TRBJ1-2; D is perhaps TRBD1 (6 bases). V dropped 9 bases and J dropped 8 bases, with 13 bases sitting between them. This CDR3 has 11 amino acids.

The chain joins TRBV2 to TRBJ2-5; TRBD1 might be the D (5 bases). Between the trimmed V and J ends, which lost 4 bases and 5 bases, there was a span of 14 bases. This CDR3 has 14 amino acids. Germline V CDR1 and CDR2: SNHLY, FYNNEI. DNA for the CDR3: TGTGCCAGCAGTGTTAGGGGCCGTGGGGAGACCCAGTACTTC. Translation gives CASSVRGRGETQYF.

The CDR3 region has the DNA TGTGCCAGCAGCTTAGCCCCCGGACGGGGCTACGAGCAGTACTTC. It specifies CASSLAPGRGYEQYF. The rearrangement links TRBV11-2 to TRBJ2-7, with a possible D match to TRBD2 (5 bases). The ends were cut back, 1 base at V and 3 bases at J, with 13 bases in the middle. This CDR3 region has 15 residues. Germline V CDR1 and CDR2: SGHAT, FQNNGV.

This chain connects TRBV7-3 to TRBJ2-1; possible D gene TRBD1, 5 bases. The CDR3 contains 13 residues. The V end was cut by 5 bases, the J end by 8 bases, with 13 bases between. Germline V gene data show CDR1 as SGHTA and CDR2 as FQGTGA. The CDR3 bases are TGTGCCAGCAGCCCCGCCCAGGGTGATGAGCAGTTCTTC. Its protein product is CASSPAQGDEQFF.

The chain carries TRBV2 and TRBJ1-4; TRBD1 matches at 9 bases. CDR3 size: 15 residues. V gave up 7 bases and J gave up 8 bases; unmatched junction bases: 11. Germline loops: CDR1 SNHLY, CDR2 FYNNEI. Here the CDR3 reads CASTIDRGVREKLFF. The CDR3 DNA follows: TGTGCCAGCACCATTGACAGGGGGGTGAGAGAAAAACTGTTTTTT.

This clone came up once. This chain connects TRBV7-8 to TRBJ1-3, with D possibly being TRBD1 (5 bases). Germline V gives CDR1 SGHVS, CDR2 FQNEAQ. Trimming removed 5 bases at V and 0 bases at J, with 14 bases between. This CDR3 is built from 16 residues. CDR3: CASSNPTALSGNTIYF. The CDR3 nucleotides are TGTGCCAGCAGCAACCCGACAGCTCTCTCTGGAAACACCATATATTTT.

This rearrangement joins TRBV19 to TRBJ1-2; a possible D gene is TRBD1 (6 bases). This CDR3 has 14 amino acids. The ends were cut back, 3 bases at V and 2 bases at J, with 10 bases in the middle. Germline V gene lookup returns CDR1 LNHDA and CDR2 SQIVND (reference sequence). CDR3 sequence: CASSILQGNYGYTF. The CDR3 nucleotides read TGTGCCAGTAGTATTCTACAGGGAAACTATGGCTACACCTTC.

The chain couples TRBV28 to TRBJ2-1; 14 positions match TRBD2. The trim removed 5 bases at V and 8 bases at J, leaving 5 bases unmatched. Germline V gene data show CDR1 as MDHEN and CDR2 as SYDVKM. There are 15 residues in the CDR3. CDR3 sequence reads: CASSQGLAGVDEQFF. CDR3 DNA sequence: TGTGCCAGCAGTCAGGGACTAGCGGGGGTGGATGAGCAGTTCTTC.

This clone showed up just once. The J gene is TRBJ1-4, the V gene TRBV5-6, with D maybe TRBD1 (5 bases). Germline V CDR1 and CDR2: SGHDT, YYEEEE. The CDR3 covers 14 residues. V gave up 2 bases and J gave up 2 bases, with 7 bases separating them. Here the CDR3 reads CASSFRQTNEKLFF. The CDR3 DNA reads TGTGCCAGCAGCTTTCGACAGACTAATGAAAAACTGTTTTTT.

The chain recombines TRBV19 with TRBJ1-1, with 9 bases aligning to TRBD1. The CDR3 consists of 19 residues. Trimming took 0 bases from V and 0 from J; bases not matched to a gene: 11. CDR1 and CDR2 (germline): LNHDA, SQIVND (reference sequence). The CDR3 nucleotides read TGTGCCAGTAGTATAGATCCAAGGGGACAGGGATCCATGAACACTGAAGCTTTCTTT. Translated: CASSIDPRGQGSMNTEAFF.

The genes are TRBV19 and TRBJ2-1; possibly TRBD1 for D (5 bases). Trimming took 3 bases from V and 7 from J, leaving 19 bases between them. This CDR3 region has 16 residues. Germline CDR1 and CDR2: LNHDA and SQIVND (reference sequence). Written as DNA, the CDR3 is TGTGCCAGTAGTATCCGCAGGGAAAGGTTTGTGAATGAGCAGTTCTTC. It codes for CASSIRRERFVNEQFF.